This T cell receptor (beta chain) was recovered during a study of T cell clonotyping in hematopoietic cell transplantation. J lost 3 bases, V lost 4 bases, and 10 bases had no gene match. CDR3 length equals 15 residues. Germline values: CDR1 SQVTM, CDR2 ANQGSEA. Study-level findings and limits: Recipient TCR diversity dropped after transplant; expanded clonotypes rose from day 30 to 180. Cells were unsorted, so CD4 and CD8 contributions were not separated.

This clone was counted once. The antigen is not known. Here immunoSEQ multiplex PCR was the method, and the copy in TCRdb shows in-frame clones only, minus some. The table has more than 55,000 clones, roughly 94% seen once. Specimen: peripheral blood mononuclear cells. The chain links TRBV29-1 to TRBJ2-7, with 9 bases that match TRBD1. This clonotype originated in a man over 45 in good health. Some clones in this sample may be carry-over from other donors' samples. The CDR3 DNA reads as TGCAGCGTTGTCCACCGCGGGACAGGGTACTACGAGCAGTACTTC. Translation gives CSVVHRGTGYYEQYF.